This T cell receptor (beta chain) was sequenced during a study of human T cells and chemical hapten exposure. Notes on the study in general: Having alopecia, donors may respond immunologically unlike healthy people. Expanded TCRs made up significantly more big CDR3 similarity clusters than controls did.

The library tagged each cDNA molecule with unique molecular identifiers. Per the authors' pipeline: Sampled TCR counts reached a median of roughly 90,000 per sample, with values ranging from 23,224 to 690,600. A single record per CDR3 protein comes from TCRdb applying MiXCR to the RACE reads. TCRdb, rather than the study authors, made the V and J calls. The table lists fewer than 350,000 distinct CDR3 sequences, roughly 7.4% of them singletons. Regarding time point: pre-sensitization, week 0. Treatment: therapeutic diphenylcyclopropenone sensitization with weekly scalp DPC. The CDR3 extends over 16 amino acids. Germline assignment: CDR1 LNHNV and CDR2 YYDKDF (reference sequence). Germline trimming cut 0 bases from V and 6 bases from J; bases unmatched to any gene: 7. Details on this clonotype: What it binds is unknown.

V gene TRBV15 combines with J gene TRBJ2-2; 7 nucleotides line up with TRBD1. The TCR comes from a man aged 18 to 30 with alopecia areata. Some clones in this sample may be carry-over from other donors' samples. The sample consisted of whole blood, taken in connection with sensitization to the hapten diphenylcyclopropenone (DPC). The DNA of the CDR3 is TGTGCCACCAGCAGAGAAGGGACAGCAAGTCCCGGGGAGCTGTTTTTT. Its translation is CATSREGTASPGELFF.